The rows below give T cell receptor beta chains drawn from one sample of a study of chemoradiotherapy in HPV16-positive cancers. TCRdb's table, derived via immunoSEQ multiplex PCR, lists solely in-frame clones and lacks some. Of approximately 30,000 clones listed, approximately 86% are singletons. The sequences come from blood, collected from a patient who underwent chemoradiotherapy. The receptors originated from a human donor with HPV-associated anogenital cancer. Both conserved end residues are part of each CDR3. A D gene is named only where the DNA matches it firmly. Clone size is shown for a subset of rows, as once, few, many or a class of expanded clone.

d_call	v_call	j_call	clone_size	cdr3_nt	cdr3_aa
TRBD1	TRBV6-1	TRBJ1-5	-	TGTGCCAGCAGCGGCACTCAGGGGGATCAGCCCCAGCATTTT	CASSGTQGDQPQHF
-	TRBV5-1	TRBJ2-2	-	TGCGCCAGCAGCTTGGCCTTTGGGGGGACCGGGGAGCTGTTTTTT	CASSLAFGGTGELFF
-	TRBV6-1	TRBJ1-2	-	TGTGCCAGCAGTGAAGGACAGCTGTGGATACGTAGAAGCGGCTACACCTTC	CASSEGQLWIRRSGYTF
-	TRBV5-6	TRBJ1-3	once	TGTGCCAGCAGCCGCGGGGCCTCTGGAAACACCATATATTTT	CASSRGASGNTIYF
-	TRBV18	TRBJ2-7	once	TGTGCCAGCTCACCAAACTATCCAAAACGGGACGGGTACTACGAGCAGTACTTC	CASSPNYPKRDGYYEQYF
TRBD1	TRBV5-1	TRBJ1-1	once	TGCGCCAGCAGTCTTGACAGGGCGGCGAACACTGAAGCTTTCTTT	CASSLDRAANTEAFF
TRBD1	TRBV19	TRBJ1-1	-	TGTGCCAGTAGTATGGGACAGAAGAACACTGAAGCTTTCTTT	CASSMGQKNTEAFF
-	TRBV19	TRBJ1-5	-	TGTGCCAGTAGTATGGGGAGCAATCAGCCCCAGCATTTT	CASSMGSNQPQHF
TRBD2	TRBV19	TRBJ2-7	once	TGTGCCAGTAGTGAACTAGCGGGGGGGGTCTACGAGCAGTACTTC	CASSELAGGVYEQYF
-	TRBV11-2	TRBJ1-5	-	TGTGCCAGCAGCTTAGCGCCCGAACAGCCCCAGCATTTT	CASSLAPEQPQHF
-	TRBV4-2	TRBJ1-4	once	TGTGCCAGCAGCCCCACGGTAACTAATGAAAAACTGTTTTTT	CASSPTVTNEKLFF
-	TRBV7-2	TRBJ2-1	-	TGTGCCAGCAGCTTAATGGCCCAGGGGCTAAACAATGAGCAGTTCTTC	CASSLMAQGLNNEQFF
-	TRBV7-2	TRBJ1-2	-	TGTGCCAGCAGCTTAGGTGGGAAGGGTGGTATGACCTATGGCTACACCTTC	CASSLGGKGGMTYGYTF
-	TRBV6-6	TRBJ2-2	-	TGTGCCAGCAGCCTAGGACTGATCGGGGAGCTGTTTTTT	CASSLGLIGELFF
-	TRBV4-2	TRBJ2-1	-	TGTGCCAGCAGCCTCCAAACGGGGATCCCCTACAATGAGCAGTTCTTC	CASSLQTGIPYNEQFF
TRBD1	TRBV7-3	TRBJ1-3	-	TGTGCCAGCAGCTTAAACAGGGGCTCTGGAAACACCATATATTTT	CASSLNRGSGNTIYF
TRBD2	TRBV15	TRBJ2-1	-	TGTGCCACCAGCGGGGGACTAGCCTTGAATGAGCAGTTCTTC	CATSGGLALNEQFF
-	TRBV6-1	TRBJ1-1	-	TGTGCCAGCCCAGGGGAGATGAACACTGAAGCTTTCTTT	CASPGEMNTEAFF
-	TRBV18	TRBJ2-1	-	TGTGCCAGCTCACCTGTGGATGAGCAGTTCTTC	CASSPVDEQFF
TRBD1	TRBV7-2	TRBJ2-5	few	TGTGCCAGCAGCTTTCAACAGGGGGCAGGAGAGACCCAGTACTTC	CASSFQQGAGETQYF
TRBD1	TRBV19	TRBJ1-5	-	TGTGCCAGTAGTGGCCGGGACAGGGAAATTGGAAGCAATCAGCCCCAGCATTTT	CASSGRDREIGSNQPQHF
-	TRBV27	TRBJ2-7	-	TGTGCCAGCAAGCCCCCTCCCGGAAGGGACGGTTCCTACGAGCAGTACTTC	CASKPPPGRDGSYEQYF
TRBD1	TRBV27	TRBJ1-1	-	TGTGCCAGCAGTTTATCCCAGGGGGAAATCACTGAAGCTTTCTTT	CASSLSQGEITEAFF
-	TRBV2	TRBJ1-2	few	TGTGCCAGCAGTGAGGGGATAGGAGGCGGCTACACCTTC	CASSEGIGGGYTF
-	TRBV5-5	TRBJ1-1	-	TGTGCCAGCAGCTCTGCGACCCGCCTTCGAGGGAAGAACACTGAAGCTTTCTTT	CASSSATRLRGKNTEAFF
-	TRBV7-6	TRBJ2-2	-	TGTGCCAGCAGCTTAGTGGCGAACAGCCAGGGCACCGGGGAGCTGTTTTTT	CASSLVANSQGTGELFF
-	TRBV2	TRBJ2-3	-	TGTGCCAGCAGTGGCGAGGGTTACACAGATACGCAGTATTTT	CASSGEGYTDTQYF
-	TRBV27	TRBJ2-2	-	TGTGCCAGCAGTTTCGGGTCGAACACCGGGGAGCTGTTTTTT	CASSFGSNTGELFF
TRBD1	TRBV4-2	TRBJ1-2	-	TGTGCCAGCAGCCAAGACCGGACAGGAAGCTATGGCTACACCTTC	CASSQDRTGSYGYTF
-	TRBV5-6	TRBJ1-1	few	TGTGCCAGCAGCTTGGGGGCCGGGAGTGAAGCTTTCTTT	CASSLGAGSEAFF
TRBD2	TRBV5-1	TRBJ2-7	few	TGCGCCAGCAGCCCGGCAGCGGGGGGGCCATTGTACGAGCAGTACTTC	CASSPAAGGPLYEQYF
-	TRBV7-9	TRBJ2-2	-	TGTGCCAGCAGCCTACCTCCCTTAGTGAGGGAATCGAACACCGGGGAGCTGTTTTTT	CASSLPPLVRESNTGELFF
TRBD2	TRBV7-9	TRBJ2-5	-	TGTGCCAGCAGCCCAAGCGGGGGGGCCTGGGAAGAGACCCAGTACTTC	CASSPSGGAWEETQYF
-	TRBV5-6	TRBJ2-7	once	TGTGCCAGCACACAACAGTCAGCCTACGAGCAGTACTTC	CASTQQSAYEQYF
-	TRBV5-5	TRBJ1-4	-	TGTGCCAGCAGCTTCAGACAGGATAATGAAAAACTGTTTTTT	CASSFRQDNEKLFF
-	TRBV6-5	TRBJ2-1	once	TGTGCCAGCAGTTACAGGGAGGAGGGTGGGCAGTTCTTC	CASSYREEGGQFF
-	TRBV7-6	TRBJ2-7	-	TGTGCCAGCGGTTCAGGGAGCTCCTACGAGCAGTACTTC	CASGSGSSYEQYF
TRBD2	TRBV5-1	TRBJ2-3	-	TGCGCCAGCAGCTTGAGCTGGCGGGGGGGCACAGATACGCAGTATTTT	CASSLSWRGGTDTQYF
-	TRBV7-2	TRBJ2-3	-	TGTGCCAGCAGCCCACGAAGTAGCACAGATACGCAGTATTTT	CASSPRSSTDTQYF
-	TRBV19	TRBJ1-5	-	TGTGCCAGTAGTATCGAGGGTAGCGGCCTTCAGCCCCAGCATTTT	CASSIEGSGLQPQHF
-	TRBV7-8	TRBJ2-2	-	TGTGCCAGCAGCTTACTCCGACAGGCTGGAACACCCGGGGAGCTGTTTTTT	CASSLLRQAGTPGELFF
-	TRBV7-9	TRBJ1-5	-	TGTGCCAGCAGCAGGGACAATCAGCCCCAGCATTTT	CASSRDNQPQHF